The T cell receptor beta chain described here comes from a study of T cell responses to AZD1222 COVID-19 vaccine. The germline CDR1 and CDR2 sequences are SGHRS and YFSETQ. V was pared by 0 bases and J by 2 bases, with 9 bases between. There are 14 residues in the CDR3. TCRdb's table, derived via immunoSEQ multiplex PCR, lists solely in-frame clones and lacks some. The table shows roughly 100,000 clones, with around 86% occurring only once. This sample comprised peripheral blood, obtained 28 days after the second dose of the MenACWY control vaccine. The chain carries TRBV5-1 and TRBJ2-7; unclear D gene. This TCR derives from an adult who received the MenACWY meningococcal vaccine as a control. The CDR3 DNA follows: TGCGCCAGCAGCTTGGGAGGAGAGGCCTACGAGCAGTACTTC. Translated: CASSLGGEAYEQYF.